The clone carrying this T cell receptor (beta chain) has only a few counts. Its cognate antigen is unknown. This entry belongs to a study of T cells in Graves' hyperthyroidism and ophthalmopathy. Regarding the study as a whole: Ophthalmopathy stood apart from stable hyperthyroidism in a 13 V-J model.

The authors deemed Graves' hyperthyroidism stable absent ophthalmopathy progression within 18 months. Investigators excluded patients with uncontrolled infection, other autoimmune disease, pregnancy or lactation. There were TCR beta CDR3 regions amplified from RNA transcripts. Initially, a first-round RT-PCR of the TCR CDR3 employed the HTBI primer set. TCRdb processed the multiplex PCR reads anew with MiXCR; each CDR3 protein has one entry. This table holds some 560,000 distinct CDR3 sequences, 11% to 15% found once. The source is a woman aged 35 to 49 with Graves' hyperthyroidism. The sample comprised blood.

Written as DNA, the CDR3 is TGTGCCAGCAGCTTAACCGGGGGGGGGAGGGAGACCCAGTACTTC. Translation gives CASSLTGGGRETQYF. J is TRBJ2-5 and V is TRBV7-2; 8 bases match TRBD2. In germline, CDR1 is SGHTA, CDR2 FQGNSA. This CDR3 is built from 15 residues. Unmatched junction bases numbered 7, after V lost 2 bases and J lost 5 bases.